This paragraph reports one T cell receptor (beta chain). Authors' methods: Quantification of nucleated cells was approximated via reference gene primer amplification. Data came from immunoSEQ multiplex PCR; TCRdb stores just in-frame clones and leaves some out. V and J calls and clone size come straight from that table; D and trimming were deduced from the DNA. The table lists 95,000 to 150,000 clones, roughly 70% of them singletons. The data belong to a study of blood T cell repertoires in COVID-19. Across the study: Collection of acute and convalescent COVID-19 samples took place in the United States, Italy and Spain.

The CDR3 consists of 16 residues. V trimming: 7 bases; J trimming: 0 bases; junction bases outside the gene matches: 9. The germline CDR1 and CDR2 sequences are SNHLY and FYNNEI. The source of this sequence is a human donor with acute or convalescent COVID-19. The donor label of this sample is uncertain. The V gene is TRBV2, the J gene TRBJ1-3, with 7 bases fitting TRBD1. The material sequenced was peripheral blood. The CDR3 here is CASTSRQGPSGNTIYF. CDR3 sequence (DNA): TGTGCCAGCACTTCCCGACAGGGTCCCTCTGGAAACACCATATATTTT.